The rows below give T cell receptor beta chains drawn from one sample of a study of cytomegalovirus exposure and HLA in healthy donors. The protocol was immunoSEQ multiplex PCR, while the TCRdb copy is restricted to in-frame clones and leaves out a portion. The data show around 200,000 clones, with almost 85% seen just once and 0.58% held by the top ten. Sequences were obtained from PBMCs. Receptors were obtained from a woman in her 40s in good health and CMV-seronegative. Each CDR3 is given with its conserved first and last residue. Fields, in order: V gene, J gene, D gene, CDR3 protein. The D gene is left open where the match is weak.

v_call: TRBV29-1
j_call: TRBJ2-1
d_call: TRBD2
cdr3_aa: CSVEEIAGWEQFF

v_call: TRBV25-1
j_call: TRBJ1-1
d_call: -
cdr3_aa: CASGWGARAFF

v_call: TRBV4-2
j_call: TRBJ1-2
d_call: -
cdr3_aa: CASSQDAAGEGYTF

v_call: TRBV6-1
j_call: TRBJ1-1
d_call: -
cdr3_aa: CASSDGEGRTEAFF

v_call: TRBV6-1
j_call: TRBJ2-6
d_call: -
cdr3_aa: CATAIGVANVLTF

v_call: TRBV4-3
j_call: TRBJ1-4
d_call: -
cdr3_aa: CASSQEFREKLFF

v_call: TRBV19
j_call: TRBJ2-7
d_call: -
cdr3_aa: CASSTGQTYEQYF

v_call: TRBV9
j_call: TRBJ2-1
d_call: TRBD1
cdr3_aa: CASSLRDRGLDEQFF

v_call: TRBV9
j_call: TRBJ1-3
d_call: -
cdr3_aa: CASSQESSGNTIYF

v_call: TRBV4-3
j_call: TRBJ1-1
d_call: TRBD1
cdr3_aa: CASSQDETGGYGNTEAFF

v_call: TRBV9
j_call: TRBJ2-3
d_call: -
cdr3_aa: CASSVGTAFTDTQYF

v_call: TRBV5-1
j_call: TRBJ1-1
d_call: -
cdr3_aa: CASSLGGVNTEAFF

v_call: TRBV4-1
j_call: TRBJ2-2
d_call: -
cdr3_aa: CASSQVSGDAGELFF

v_call: TRBV12-5
j_call: TRBJ2-2
d_call: -
cdr3_aa: CASGTGTVNTGELFF

v_call: TRBV6-1
j_call: TRBJ1-6
d_call: TRBD1
cdr3_aa: CASSVSGQGNSPLHF

v_call: TRBV6-1
j_call: TRBJ1-5
d_call: TRBD1
cdr3_aa: CASSGVRQGYQPQHF

v_call: TRBV7-9
j_call: TRBJ1-2
d_call: -
cdr3_aa: CASSLAAPTGYGYTF

v_call: TRBV14
j_call: TRBJ1-6
d_call: TRBD1
cdr3_aa: CASSQDAGTGGRGNSPLHF

v_call: TRBV25-1
j_call: TRBJ2-7
d_call: TRBD2
cdr3_aa: CASSEYGGAYEQYF

v_call: TRBV7-8
j_call: TRBJ1-5
d_call: -
cdr3_aa: CASSLVRGGNQPQHF

v_call: TRBV5-1
j_call: TRBJ2-3
d_call: -
cdr3_aa: CASSLGLGSPDTQYF

v_call: TRBV7-8
j_call: TRBJ1-6
d_call: -
cdr3_aa: CASSLVTEGSPLHF